This is a list of T cell receptor beta chains from one sample in a study of cytomegalovirus exposure and HLA in healthy donors. The protocol was immunoSEQ multiplex PCR, while the TCRdb copy is restricted to in-frame clones and leaves out a portion. The sample lists approximately 100,000 clones, about 79% occurring once. The sequenced sample was PBMCs. These receptors originate from a female donor in good health and CMV-seropositive. Both conserved end residues are part of each CDR3. Each record gives: clone size, J gene, V gene, D gene, CDR3 protein, CDR3 DNA. A D gene is named only where the DNA matches it firmly. The size of a clone is reported for some rows only, either as once, few or many, or as a class for expanded clones.

-	TRBJ2-7	TRBV10-2	TRBD1	CASSGAGTDLYEQYF	TGCGCCAGCAGTGGAGCCGGGACAGACCTCTACGAGCAGTACTTC
-	TRBJ1-5	TRBV6-6	-	CASHTHREVYQPQHF	TGTGCCAGCCATACCCATCGGGAGGTTTATCAGCCCCAGCATTTT
-	TRBJ1-2	TRBV6-5	-	CASPSGAGARYGYTF	TGTGCCAGCCCATCGGGAGCGGGGGCGCGGTATGGCTACACCTTC
once	TRBJ1-2	TRBV5-1	-	CASSLARTENYGYTF	TGCGCCAGCAGCTTGGCTCGGACAGAGAACTATGGCTACACCTTC
-	TRBJ2-1	TRBV19	-	CASRHLGEQFF	TGTGCCAGTAGACATCTTGGTGAGCAGTTCTTC
-	TRBJ1-2	TRBV7-9	-	CSSSLATDRANYGYTF	TGTTCCAGCAGCTTAGCCACAGACAGAGCTAACTATGGCTACACCTTC
-	TRBJ2-3	TRBV7-6	TRBD2	CASSSLAGGPADTQYF	TGTGCCAGCAGCTCCCTAGCGGGAGGGCCGGCAGATACGCAGTATTTT
-	TRBJ2-1	TRBV6-1	TRBD1	CASSGPRDSSLFNEQFF	TGTGCCAGCAGTGGACCCCGGGACAGTTCTCTTTTCAATGAGCAGTTCTTC
-	TRBJ1-5	TRBV12-5	-	CASGSPPQPQHF	TGTGCTAGTGGTTCTCCCCCCCAGCCCCAGCATTTT
-	TRBJ2-7	TRBV4-2	TRBD1	CASSQAGTGVDEQYF	TGTGCCAGCAGCCAAGCCGGGACAGGGGTCGACGAGCAGTACTTC
-	TRBJ1-2	TRBV30	TRBD1	CAWNMGQGGYGYTF	TGTGCCTGGAACATGGGCCAGGGGGGCTATGGCTACACCTTC
-	TRBJ2-5	TRBV6-5	TRBD2	CASRGAGGFQETQYF	TGTGCCAGCAGGGGAGCGGGAGGGTTCCAAGAGACCCAGTACTTC
few	TRBJ2-1	TRBV6-1	-	CASSEAAAWTVYNEQFF	TGTGCCAGCAGTGAAGCGGCTGCCTGGACAGTCTACAATGAGCAGTTCTTC
-	TRBJ2-1	TRBV6-5	-	CASSYSSAQFF	TGTGCCAGCAGTTACTCGAGCGCCCAGTTCTTC
once	TRBJ1-6	TRBV30	TRBD1	CAWSRQGPNSPLHF	TGTGCCTGGAGTAGACAGGGGCCCAATTCACCCCTCCACTTT
-	TRBJ1-2	TRBV6-9	-	CASSCLQGLGYGYTF	TGTGCCAGCAGTTGTTTACAGGGTCTTGGCTATGGCTACACCTTC
-	TRBJ2-5	TRBV7-7	-	CASSQSGGGETQYF	TGTGCCAGCAGCCAATCGGGGGGCGGGGAGACCCAGTACTTC
-	TRBJ1-1	TRBV29-1	-	CSVREGVGYTEAFF	TGCAGCGTTCGTGAGGGTGTCGGTTACACTGAAGCTTTCTTT
-	TRBJ2-7	TRBV10-3	-	CAISESGRVKSEQYF	TGTGCCATCAGTGAGTCGGGGAGAGTGAAGAGCGAGCAGTACTTC
-	TRBJ2-7	TRBV7-9	-	CASSALGGQRYEQYF	TGTGCCAGCAGCGCATTAGGCGGGCAAAGGTACGAGCAGTACTTC
-	TRBJ2-7	TRBV5-1	-	CASSEYRTGEQYF	TGCGCCAGCAGCGAATACAGGACGGGCGAGCAGTACTTC
-	TRBJ1-1	TRBV30	-	CAWKQVNTEAFF	TGTGCCTGGAAACAGGTGAACACTGAAGCTTTCTTT
-	TRBJ2-2	TRBV5-8	-	CASSAGAGIVTGELFF	TGTGCCAGCAGCGCCGGGGCGGGGATCGTCACCGGGGAGCTGTTTTTT
-	TRBJ1-1	TRBV7-9	-	CASSVSPNTEAFF	TGTGCCAGCTCTGTCAGTCCAAACACTGAAGCTTTCTTT
once	TRBJ2-7	TRBV6-1	TRBD1	CASSRDRNTVEQYF	TGTGCCAGCAGTCGGGACAGAAATACAGTCGAGCAGTACTTC
-	TRBJ2-1	TRBV7-9	TRBD2	CSSSLTSTSYNEQFF	TGTTCCAGCAGCCTGACTAGCACCTCCTACAATGAGCAGTTCTTC
-	TRBJ2-7	TRBV20-1	TRBD2	CSARASGRDYF	TGCAGTGCCCGCGCGAGCGGGAGGGACTACTTC
-	TRBJ2-3	TRBV5-4	TRBD2	CASTNRGETDTQYF	TGTGCCAGCACTAACCGGGGGGAAACAGATACGCAGTATTTT
-	TRBJ2-7	TRBV2	-	CASSEGLVAYEQYF	TGTGCCAGCAGTGAAGGGCTAGTGGCGTACGAGCAGTACTTC
few	TRBJ2-7	TRBV6-1	-	CASSEASDNSYEQYF	TGTGCCAGCAGTGAAGCGTCCGACAACTCCTACGAGCAGTACTTC
once	TRBJ2-3	TRBV23-1	-	CAGETGSTDTQYF	TGCGCCGGGGAGACGGGAAGCACAGATACGCAGTATTTT
-	TRBJ1-1	TRBV6-5	-	CASSFTTVSMNTEAFF	TGTGCCAGCAGTTTCACGACAGTCTCCATGAACACTGAAGCTTTCTTT
-	TRBJ2-1	TRBV30	TRBD1	CAWSDAGGYNEQFF	TGTGCCTGGAGTGACGCAGGGGGCTACAATGAGCAGTTCTTC
-	TRBJ2-5	TRBV6-5	TRBD2	CASSYFLAGVSETQYF	TGTGCCAGCAGTTACTTTCTAGCGGGAGTCTCGGAGACCCAGTACTTC
-	TRBJ2-3	TRBV6-5	TRBD2	CASRGAGGRDTQYF	TGTGCCAGTCGGGGAGCGGGAGGGAGGGATACGCAGTATTTT
-	TRBJ1-2	TRBV4-1	TRBD1	CASSRGQTDSYGYTF	TGCGCCAGCAGCCGGGGACAGACAGATTCCTATGGCTACACCTTC
-	TRBJ1-1	TRBV6-5	TRBD1	CASSERQGEAFF	TGTGCCAGCAGTGAAAGACAGGGAGAAGCTTTCTTT
-	TRBJ2-3	TRBV7-9	-	CASSSLGGDTDTQYF	TGTGCCAGCAGCTCCTTAGGAGGGGACACAGATACGCAGTATTTT
-	TRBJ1-1	TRBV28	-	CASRIPGVVNTEAFF	TGTGCCAGCAGAATCCCAGGGGTTGTGAACACTGAAGCTTTCTTT
-	TRBJ2-7	TRBV4-1	TRBD1	CASSPDRGWAYEQYF	TGCGCCAGCAGCCCTGACAGGGGTTGGGCCTACGAGCAGTACTTC
once	TRBJ1-2	TRBV18	TRBD1	CASSRTPLGQSNYGYTF	TGTGCCAGCTCACGAACCCCTCTGGGACAGTCTAACTATGGCTACACCTTC
-	TRBJ2-3	TRBV6-1	TRBD2	CASRTSGSTDTQYF	TGTGCCAGCAGAACTAGCGGGAGCACAGATACGCAGTATTTT